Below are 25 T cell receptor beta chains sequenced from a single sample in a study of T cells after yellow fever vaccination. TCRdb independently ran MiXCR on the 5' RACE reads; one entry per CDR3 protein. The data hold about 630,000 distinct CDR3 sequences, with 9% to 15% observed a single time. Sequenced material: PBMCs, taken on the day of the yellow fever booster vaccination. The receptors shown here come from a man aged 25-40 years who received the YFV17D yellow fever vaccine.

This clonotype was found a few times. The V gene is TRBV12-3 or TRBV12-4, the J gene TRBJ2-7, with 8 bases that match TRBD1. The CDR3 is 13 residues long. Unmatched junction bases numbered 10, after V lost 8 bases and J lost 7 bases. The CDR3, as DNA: TGTGCCAGCGGACAGGGAAAGTTTACTGAGCAGTACTTC. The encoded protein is CASGQGKFTEQYF.

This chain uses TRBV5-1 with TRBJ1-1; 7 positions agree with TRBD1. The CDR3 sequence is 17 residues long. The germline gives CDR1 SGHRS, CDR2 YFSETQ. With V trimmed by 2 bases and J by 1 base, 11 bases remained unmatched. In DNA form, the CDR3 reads TGCGCCAGCAGCTTTTCGCAGGGGGGAGGCTCGAACACTGAAGCTTTCTTT. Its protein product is CASSFSQGGGSNTEAFF.

The CDR3 region has the DNA TGTGCCACCAGTGATCGGACAACTCAAGAGACCCAGTACTTC. Residues: CATSDRTTQETQYF. The V gene is TRBV24-1, the J gene TRBJ2-5, with D maybe TRBD1 (5 bases). V gave up 3 bases and J gave up 2 bases, with 9 bases separating them. Germline V gene sequence: CDR1 KGHDR, CDR2 SFDVKD. This CDR3 has 14 residues.

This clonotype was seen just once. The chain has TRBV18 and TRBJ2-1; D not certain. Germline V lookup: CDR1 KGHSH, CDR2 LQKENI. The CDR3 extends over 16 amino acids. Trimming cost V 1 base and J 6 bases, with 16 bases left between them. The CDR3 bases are TGTGCCAGCTCACCACTTGAAGTCCTCATAGGCAATGAGCAGTTCTTC. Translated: CASSPLEVLIGNEQFF.

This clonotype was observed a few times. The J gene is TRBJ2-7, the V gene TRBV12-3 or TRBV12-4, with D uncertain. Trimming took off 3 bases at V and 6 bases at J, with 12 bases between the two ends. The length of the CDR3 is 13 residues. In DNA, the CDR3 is TGTGCCAGCAGTTTTGGCTGGCAGTTCGAGCAGTACTTC. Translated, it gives CASSFGWQFEQYF.

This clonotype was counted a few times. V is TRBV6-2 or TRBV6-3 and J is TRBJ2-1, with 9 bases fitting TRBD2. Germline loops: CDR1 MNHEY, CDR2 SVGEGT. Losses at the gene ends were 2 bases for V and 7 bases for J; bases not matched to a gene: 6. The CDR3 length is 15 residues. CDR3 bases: TGTGCCAGCAGTTACGGAGTAGCGGGAGCAAATGAGCAGTTCTTC. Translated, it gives CASSYGVAGANEQFF.

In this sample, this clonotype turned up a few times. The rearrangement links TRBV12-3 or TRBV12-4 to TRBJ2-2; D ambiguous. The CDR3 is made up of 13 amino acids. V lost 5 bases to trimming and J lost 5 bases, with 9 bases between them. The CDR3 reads CASSEGSTGELFF. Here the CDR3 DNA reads TGTGCCAGCAGTGAAGGTAGTACCGGGGAGCTGTTTTTT.

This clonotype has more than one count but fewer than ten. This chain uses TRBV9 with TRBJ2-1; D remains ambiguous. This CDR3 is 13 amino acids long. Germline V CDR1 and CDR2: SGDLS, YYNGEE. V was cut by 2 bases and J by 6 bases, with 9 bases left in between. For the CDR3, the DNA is TGTGCCAGCAGCGTTAGCCAACTCAATGAGCAGTTCTTC. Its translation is CASSVSQLNEQFF.

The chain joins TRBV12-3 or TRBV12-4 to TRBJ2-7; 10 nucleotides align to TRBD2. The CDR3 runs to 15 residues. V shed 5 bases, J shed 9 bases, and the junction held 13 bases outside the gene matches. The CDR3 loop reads CASSIPGAGGAGQYF. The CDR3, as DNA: TGTGCCAGCAGTATCCCCGGAGCGGGAGGGGCGGGGCAGTACTTC.

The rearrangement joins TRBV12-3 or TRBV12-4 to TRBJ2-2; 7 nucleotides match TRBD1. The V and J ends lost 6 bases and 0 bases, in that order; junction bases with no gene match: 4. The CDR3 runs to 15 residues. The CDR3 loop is CASRRDRSNTGELFF. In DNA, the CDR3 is TGTGCCAGCAGGAGGGACAGATCGAACACCGGGGAGCTGTTTTTT.

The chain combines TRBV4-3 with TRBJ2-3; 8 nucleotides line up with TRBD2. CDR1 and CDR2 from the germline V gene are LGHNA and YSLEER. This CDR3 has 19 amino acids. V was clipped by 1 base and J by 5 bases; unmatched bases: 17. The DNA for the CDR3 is TGCGCCAGCAGCCAAGTATTCGCGGCGCTAGCGGGCAAGGGAGATACGCAGTATTTT. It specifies CASSQVFAALAGKGDTQYF.

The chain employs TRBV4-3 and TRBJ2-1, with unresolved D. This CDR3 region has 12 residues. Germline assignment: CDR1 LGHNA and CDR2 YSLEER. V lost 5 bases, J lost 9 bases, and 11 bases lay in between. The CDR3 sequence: CASSSEIGEQFF. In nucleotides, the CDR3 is TGCGCCAGCAGCTCTGAAATAGGTGAGCAGTTCTTC.

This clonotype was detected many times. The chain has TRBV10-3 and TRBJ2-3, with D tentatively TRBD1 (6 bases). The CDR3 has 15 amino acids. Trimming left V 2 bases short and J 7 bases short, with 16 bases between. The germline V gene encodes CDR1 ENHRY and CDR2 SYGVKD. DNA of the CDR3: TGTGCCATCAGTGAGGTCGGGACATCCCCCAATACGCAGTATTTT. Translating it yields CAISEVGTSPNTQYF.

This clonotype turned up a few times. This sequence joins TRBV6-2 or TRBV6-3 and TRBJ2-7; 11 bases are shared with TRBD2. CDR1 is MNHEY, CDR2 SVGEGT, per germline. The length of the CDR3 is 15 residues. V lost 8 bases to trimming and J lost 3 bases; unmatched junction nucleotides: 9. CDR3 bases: TGTGCCAGCTCACGCTCCGGGACTAGCGGCTACGAGCAGTACTTC. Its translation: CASSRSGTSGYEQYF.

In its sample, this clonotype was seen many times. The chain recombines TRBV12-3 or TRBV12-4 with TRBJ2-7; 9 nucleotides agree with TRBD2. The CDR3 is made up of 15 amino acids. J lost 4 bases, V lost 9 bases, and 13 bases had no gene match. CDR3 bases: TGTGCCAGTCGTCCCGGGACTAGCAAGGAATACGAGCAGTACTTC. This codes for CASRPGTSKEYEQYF.

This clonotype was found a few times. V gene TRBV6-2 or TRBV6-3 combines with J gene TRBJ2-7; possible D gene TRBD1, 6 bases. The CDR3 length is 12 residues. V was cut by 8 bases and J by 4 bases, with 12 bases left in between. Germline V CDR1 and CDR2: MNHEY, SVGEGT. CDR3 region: CASGQTKYEQYF. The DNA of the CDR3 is TGTGCCAGCGGACAGACAAAATACGAGCAGTACTTC.

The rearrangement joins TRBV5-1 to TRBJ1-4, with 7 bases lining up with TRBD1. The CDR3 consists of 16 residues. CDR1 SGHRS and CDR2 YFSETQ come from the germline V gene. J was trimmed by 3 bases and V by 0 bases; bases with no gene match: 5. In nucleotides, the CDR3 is TGCGCCAGCAGCTTGGGAACAGGGGCAGCTAATGAAAAACTGTTTTTT. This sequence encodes CASSLGTGAANEKLFF.

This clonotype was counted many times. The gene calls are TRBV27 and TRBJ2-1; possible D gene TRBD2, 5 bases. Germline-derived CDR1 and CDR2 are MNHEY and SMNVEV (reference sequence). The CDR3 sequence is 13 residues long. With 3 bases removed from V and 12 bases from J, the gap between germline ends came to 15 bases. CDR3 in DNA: TGTGCCAGCAGTTTTGGAAGCGAGGGTAGGCAGTTCTTC. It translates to CASSFGSEGRQFF.

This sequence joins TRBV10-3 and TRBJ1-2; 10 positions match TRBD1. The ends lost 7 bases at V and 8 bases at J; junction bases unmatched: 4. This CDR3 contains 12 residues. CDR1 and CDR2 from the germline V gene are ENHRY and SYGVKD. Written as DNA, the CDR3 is TGTGCCATCAACGGACAGGGGGAAGGCTACACCTTC. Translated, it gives CAINGQGEGYTF.

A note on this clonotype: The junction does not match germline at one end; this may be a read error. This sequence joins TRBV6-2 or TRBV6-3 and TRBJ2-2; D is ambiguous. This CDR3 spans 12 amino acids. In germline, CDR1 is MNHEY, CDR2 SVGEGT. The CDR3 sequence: CTSSPTTGELFF. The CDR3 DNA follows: TGTACCAGCAGTCCTACTACCGGGGAGCTGTTTTTT.

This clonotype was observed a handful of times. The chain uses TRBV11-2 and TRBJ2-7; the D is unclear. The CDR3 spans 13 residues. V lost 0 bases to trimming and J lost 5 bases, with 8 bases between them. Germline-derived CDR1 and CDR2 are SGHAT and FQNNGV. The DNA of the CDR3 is TGTGCCAGCAGCTTAGATTACGGAGACGAGCAGTACTTC. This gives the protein CASSLDYGDEQYF.

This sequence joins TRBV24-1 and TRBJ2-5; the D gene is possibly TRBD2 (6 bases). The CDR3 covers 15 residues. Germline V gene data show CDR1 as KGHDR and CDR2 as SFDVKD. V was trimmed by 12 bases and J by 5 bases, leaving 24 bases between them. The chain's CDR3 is CASSKTGPAGETQYF. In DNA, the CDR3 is TGTGCCTCTTCAAAAACCGGCCCCGCGGGGGAGACCCAGTACTTC.

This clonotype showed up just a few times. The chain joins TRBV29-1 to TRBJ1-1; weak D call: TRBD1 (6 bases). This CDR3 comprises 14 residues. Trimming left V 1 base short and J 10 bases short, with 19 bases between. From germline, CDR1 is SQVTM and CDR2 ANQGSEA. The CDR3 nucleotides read TGCAGCGTTGAAGTAGGGGGGGGGGTGCCCGGAGCTTTCTTT. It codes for CSVEVGGGVPGAFF.

CDR3 nucleotides: TGCGCCAGCAGCTTGAATAACGGCCTCTCTGGGGCCAACGTCCTGACTTTC. Protein: CASSLNNGLSGANVLTF. The chain carries TRBV5-1 and TRBJ2-6; D gene ambiguous. CDR1 and CDR2 from the germline V gene are SGHRS and YFSETQ. This CDR3 has 17 residues. V lost 1 base, J lost 0 bases, and 11 bases lay in between.

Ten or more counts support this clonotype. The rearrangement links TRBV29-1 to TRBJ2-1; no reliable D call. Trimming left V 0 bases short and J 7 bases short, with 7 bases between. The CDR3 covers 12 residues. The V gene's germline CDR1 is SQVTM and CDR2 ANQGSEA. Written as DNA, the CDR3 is TGCAGCGTTGAAGATCTGGCAAATGAGCAGTTCTTC. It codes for CSVEDLANEQFF.